This TCR beta chain stems from a study of blood T cell repertoires in COVID-19. Study context: Samples representing acute and convalescent COVID-19 were sourced from the United States, Italy and Spain. From T cells, B-cell-depleted T cells, or PBMCs came the material, which was cDNA or gDNA.

In the study's own analysis: Amplified reference gene primers provided the basis for estimating nucleated cell counts. Sequencing used immunoSEQ multiplex PCR; TCRdb keeps in-frame clones, though not all of them. That table is the source of V, J and clone size, and D and trimming were worked out from the DNA. The sample has roughly 110,000 clones, more than 80% seen once. This clone turned up a few times. The CDR3 loop spans 14 amino acids. J lost 5 bases, V lost 8 bases, and 9 bases had no gene match. In germline, CDR1 is ENHRY, CDR2 SYGVKD. The sequence derives from a man aged 40-49 years with active or convalescent COVID-19. The sequencing sample was made of peripheral blood. This chain links TRBV10-3 with TRBJ2-1, with 7 bases that match TRBD2. The CDR3 coding sequence is TGTGCCATCTCAGGGAGGGAGAACAACAATGAGCAGTTCTTC. Its protein is CAISGRENNNEQFF.